Listed below are T cell receptor beta chains from one sample, sequenced in a study of blood T cell repertoires in COVID-19. Profiled with immunoSEQ multiplex PCR; TCRdb holds only in-frame clones, not every one. The repertoire includes about 140,000 clones, just under 90% of them detected once, and 8.5% to 9.5% sits in the top ten. Sample: peripheral blood. These receptors originate from a woman between 45 and 60 years old with active or convalescent COVID-19. Both conserved end residues are part of each CDR3. The order of the fields is CDR3 DNA, CDR3 protein, clone size, V gene, D gene, J gene. D genes are given only for firm matches. Some rows have no size entry. The others give once, few or many, or a class for an expanded clone.

CDR3nt: TGTGCCAGCAGCGTAGCGGTAGCGGGGGGACTTAGCACAGATACGCAGTATTTT
CDR3aa: CASSVAVAGGLSTDTQYF
abundance: once
v_gene: TRBV9
d_gene: TRBD2
j_gene: TRBJ2-3

CDR3nt: TGTGCCAGCAGTACTCTTAAAAGCTCCTACAATGAGCAGTTCTTC
CDR3aa: CASSTLKSSYNEQFF
abundance: .
v_gene: TRBV28
d_gene: .
j_gene: TRBJ2-1

CDR3nt: TGTGCCAGCAGCCCGGGGGGGGGTTTCTCATCCGGAAAACTGTTTTTT
CDR3aa: CASSPGGGFSSGKLFF
abundance: .
v_gene: TRBV7-2
d_gene: .
j_gene: TRBJ1-4

CDR3nt: TGCAGCGTTATTTATTTCGGGAGCGCGTACAATGAGCAGTTCTTC
CDR3aa: CSVIYFGSAYNEQFF
abundance: .
v_gene: TRBV29-1
d_gene: .
j_gene: TRBJ2-1

CDR3nt: TGCGCCAGCGGCCGGCCCAGGGCCCGGTATGACAATGAGCAGTTCTTC
CDR3aa: CASGRPRARYDNEQFF
abundance: .
v_gene: TRBV5-1
d_gene: .
j_gene: TRBJ2-1

CDR3nt: TGTGCCAGCAGCTGGAGCAGGGACACAGATACGCAGTATTTT
CDR3aa: CASSWSRDTDTQYF
abundance: .
v_gene: TRBV3-1/TRBV3-2
d_gene: .
j_gene: TRBJ2-3

CDR3nt: TGCGCCAGCAGTCACCCGGGACAGGGAAATGAAAAACTGTTTTTT
CDR3aa: CASSHPGQGNEKLFF
abundance: once
v_gene: TRBV23-1
d_gene: TRBD1
j_gene: TRBJ1-4

CDR3nt: TGTGCCAGCAGTCGGGGACAGGTCGGTGGCTACACCTTC
CDR3aa: CASSRGQVGGYTF
abundance: once
v_gene: TRBV2
d_gene: TRBD1
j_gene: TRBJ1-2

CDR3nt: TGCGCCAGCAGCCAAGGGCAGGGAAATTCACCCCTCCACTTT
CDR3aa: CASSQGQGNSPLHF
abundance: .
v_gene: TRBV4-1
d_gene: .
j_gene: TRBJ1-6

CDR3nt: TGTGCCAGCAGTGGGGGCATAGAGAGTTCACCCCTCCACTTT
CDR3aa: CASSGGIESSPLHF
abundance: .
v_gene: TRBV25-1
d_gene: .
j_gene: TRBJ1-6

CDR3nt: TGTGCCAGCAGCTGGGACAACCAAGAGACCCAGTACTTC
CDR3aa: CASSWDNQETQYF
abundance: .
v_gene: TRBV7-8
d_gene: .
j_gene: TRBJ2-5

CDR3nt: TGTGCCAGCAGCTCAGGGGGACTAGCGGGAGTCGGGGAGCTGTTTTTT
CDR3aa: CASSSGGLAGVGELFF
abundance: .
v_gene: TRBV5-4
d_gene: TRBD2
j_gene: TRBJ2-2

CDR3nt: TGTGCCAGCAGTTCTCCTCCGGCGGGAAGACCTTACAATGAGCAGTTCTTC
CDR3aa: CASSSPPAGRPYNEQFF
abundance: .
v_gene: TRBV28
d_gene: .
j_gene: TRBJ2-1

CDR3nt: TGCGCCAGCTTTCATTATCCGGGACAGGCTTCCAACGTCCTGACTTTC
CDR3aa: CASFHYPGQASNVLTF
abundance: .
v_gene: TRBV5-1
d_gene: TRBD1
j_gene: TRBJ2-6

CDR3nt: TGTGCCAGCAGTCGAGGGGACAGAGGTCGAGGTGAAAAACTGTTTTTT
CDR3aa: CASSRGDRGRGEKLFF
abundance: .
v_gene: TRBV6-6
d_gene: TRBD1
j_gene: TRBJ1-4

CDR3nt: TGTGCCAGCAGGAGGGTAGGGACTGAAGCTTTCTTT
CDR3aa: CASRRVGTEAFF
abundance: .
v_gene: TRBV5-4
d_gene: .
j_gene: TRBJ1-1

CDR3nt: TGCAGCGTTATAGGACAGGAAGAGGTTAACTATGGCTACACCTTC
CDR3aa: CSVIGQEEVNYGYTF
abundance: once
v_gene: TRBV29-1
d_gene: TRBD1
j_gene: TRBJ1-2

CDR3nt: TGTGCCACCAGTGAATTTAGCGGGGGGAAGGATACGCAGTATTTT
CDR3aa: CATSEFSGGKDTQYF
abundance: .
v_gene: TRBV24-1
d_gene: TRBD2
j_gene: TRBJ2-3

CDR3nt: TGTGCCAGCAGTTTATCTGTCAACTGGGGAGCAGATGAAAAACTGTTTTTT
CDR3aa: CASSLSVNWGADEKLFF
abundance: .
v_gene: TRBV27
d_gene: .
j_gene: TRBJ1-4

CDR3nt: TGTGCCAGCAGCCAAGAGAGTCGGGATAACTATGGCTACACCTTC
CDR3aa: CASSQESRDNYGYTF
abundance: .
v_gene: TRBV3-1/TRBV3-2
d_gene: .
j_gene: TRBJ1-2

CDR3nt: TGTGCCAGCAGCCAAGACAGGTATTCACCCCTCCACTTT
CDR3aa: CASSQDRYSPLHF
abundance: .
v_gene: TRBV3-1/TRBV3-2
d_gene: .
j_gene: TRBJ1-6

CDR3nt: TGTGCCAGCAGCTTAGATTTTATCGGCAGGGGAACGCAAGAGACCCAGTACTTC
CDR3aa: CASSLDFIGRGTQETQYF
abundance: .
v_gene: TRBV7-2
d_gene: .
j_gene: TRBJ2-5

CDR3nt: .
CDR3aa: CASTSAGGAVGYTF
abundance: .
v_gene: TRBV19
d_gene: .
j_gene: TRBJ1-2

CDR3nt: TGTGCCAGCAGTTTCGGAAGGACAGGGGCGCAAACCCGGGGCGAGCAGTACTTC
CDR3aa: CASSFGRTGAQTRGEQYF
abundance: .
v_gene: TRBV27
d_gene: TRBD1
j_gene: TRBJ2-7

CDR3nt: TGTGCCAGCAGCCAAGGCGGGGACGTATACGAGCAGTACTTC
CDR3aa: CASSQGGDVYEQYF
abundance: few
v_gene: TRBV16
d_gene: .
j_gene: TRBJ2-7

CDR3nt: TGCGCCAGCAGCTTGGTTGGTCAGGGATACGGAAACACCATATATTTT
CDR3aa: CASSLVGQGYGNTIYF
abundance: .
v_gene: TRBV5-1
d_gene: .
j_gene: TRBJ1-3

CDR3nt: TGTGCCAGCAGGCTAGAGGGGGCGGGGGGAAGTTACGAGCAGTACTTC
CDR3aa: CASRLEGAGGSYEQYF
abundance: .
v_gene: TRBV27
d_gene: .
j_gene: TRBJ2-7

CDR3nt: TGTGCCAGCACTTTCTTCGGTGGCAATCAGCCCCAGCATTTT
CDR3aa: CASTFFGGNQPQHF
abundance: .
v_gene: TRBV6-6
d_gene: .
j_gene: TRBJ1-5

CDR3nt: TGTGCCAGCAGCTTAACGGACTACTCTGGAAACACCATATATTTT
CDR3aa: CASSLTDYSGNTIYF
abundance: .
v_gene: TRBV11-2
d_gene: .
j_gene: TRBJ1-3

CDR3nt: TGCAGCGTTAATCAGGCGGGTGGCACAGATACGCAGTATTTT
CDR3aa: CSVNQAGGTDTQYF
abundance: .
v_gene: TRBV29-1
d_gene: .
j_gene: TRBJ2-3

CDR3nt: TGTGCCTGGATGAGGGGGGGGGACACTGAAGCTTTCTTT
CDR3aa: CAWMRGGDTEAFF
abundance: .
v_gene: TRBV30
d_gene: .
j_gene: TRBJ1-1

CDR3nt: TGTGCCAGCAGCTTAGACAGCTCTGGGGCCAACGTCCTGACTTTC
CDR3aa: CASSLDSSGANVLTF
abundance: once
v_gene: TRBV11-2
d_gene: .
j_gene: TRBJ2-6

CDR3nt: TGTGCCAGCAGGAGACAGGGCAAGAACACTGAAGCTTTCTTT
CDR3aa: CASRRQGKNTEAFF
abundance: .
v_gene: TRBV2
d_gene: TRBD1
j_gene: TRBJ1-1

CDR3nt: TGTGCCAGCAGCTTGGGACAGGGACAAGAGACCCAGTACTTC
CDR3aa: CASSLGQGQETQYF
abundance: .
v_gene: TRBV5-4
d_gene: TRBD1
j_gene: TRBJ2-5

CDR3nt: TGTGCCAGCAGTCCGTCCGGTAGGGGCTCCTACGAGCAGTACTTC
CDR3aa: CASSPSGRGSYEQYF
abundance: once
v_gene: TRBV7-2
d_gene: .
j_gene: TRBJ2-7

CDR3nt: TGTGCCAGCAGTTTCACGGCTAGCGGATACTACGAGCAGTACTTC
CDR3aa: CASSFTASGYYEQYF
abundance: .
v_gene: TRBV27
d_gene: TRBD2
j_gene: TRBJ2-7

CDR3nt: TGTGCCAGCAGTGATACAGGGTACGGCTACACCTTC
CDR3aa: CASSDTGYGYTF
abundance: few
v_gene: TRBV25-1
d_gene: .
j_gene: TRBJ1-2

CDR3nt: TGTGCCAGCAGCTTAGGACAGGGGGCGGAAAAACTGTTTTTT
CDR3aa: CASSLGQGAEKLFF
abundance: once
v_gene: TRBV7-2
d_gene: TRBD1
j_gene: TRBJ1-4

CDR3nt: TGTGCCAGCAGCCAAGTCTGGACTGTGAGAACCGGGGAGCTGTTTTTT
CDR3aa: CASSQVWTVRTGELFF
abundance: .
v_gene: TRBV4-2
d_gene: .
j_gene: TRBJ2-2